Below are 30 T cell receptor beta chains sequenced from a single sample in a study of metastatic and nonmetastatic thyroid tumors. All patients reached thyroid surgery having received no treatment beforehand. MiXCR reprocessed the PCR reads for TCRdb. The table includes about 93,000 clones, over 9.5% detected once. Sequencing used blood. These receptors all come from a female donor with papillary thyroid cancer or a benign thyroid nodule (not recorded which). Some clones in this sample may be carry-over from other donors' samples.

Many counts were recorded for this clone. The rearrangement joins TRBV7-2 to TRBJ1-3, with D hard to call. This CDR3 spans 15 amino acids. In germline, CDR1 is SGHTA, CDR2 FQGNSA. Between the trimmed V and J ends, which lost 1 base and 0 bases, there was a span of 7 bases. In DNA, the CDR3 is TGTGCCAGCAGCTTAGTGGCGGGCTCTGGAAACACCATATATTTT. Translated: CASSLVAGSGNTIYF.

Points on this clone: This could be a read error, since a much larger clone is one nucleotide away. V gene TRBV6-1 combines with J gene TRBJ2-1, with 11 positions matching TRBD2. The CDR3 loop spans 16 amino acids. Germline assignment: CDR1 MNHNS and CDR2 SASEGT. The CDR3 DNA is TGTGCCAGCAGTGAAGCAATAGCGGGAGGGCCCGATGAGCACTTCTTC. Its translation: CASSEAIAGGPDEHFF.

This clone was observed many times. The rearrangement uses TRBV5-8 and TRBJ2-7; D is undetermined. Germline CDR1 SGHTS, CDR2 YDEGEE. This CDR3 has 11 amino acids. V was pared by 2 bases and J by 4 bases, with 4 bases between. CDR3 loop: CASSFSYEQYF. CDR3 nucleotide sequence: TGTGCCAGCAGCTTTTCTTACGAGCAGTACTTC.

This clone was picked up many times. The chain employs TRBV10-3 and TRBJ1-5, with unresolved D. Germline CDR1 and CDR2: ENHRY and SYGVKD. CDR3 length: 13 amino acids. Trimming removed 3 bases from V and 4 bases from J, with 7 bases in between. The CDR3 protein is CAISDLVNQPQHF. The DNA for the CDR3 is TGTGCCATCAGTGATCTGGTAAATCAGCCCCAGCATTTT.

J is TRBJ2-1 and V is TRBV11-2; 7 positions agree with TRBD2. The junction had 5 bases not matched to a gene; V was cut back by 0 bases and J by 6 bases. CDR3 length: 15 amino acids. The V gene's germline CDR1 is SGHAT and CDR2 FQNNGV. For the CDR3, the DNA is TGTGCCAGCAGCTTAGAGTCGCGGGAGAGCAATGAGCAGTTCTTC. It is translated as CASSLESRESNEQFF.

This clone was seen ten or more times. This sequence may be a read error, since a much larger clone differs from it by one base. The same CDR3 can be traced to other DNA sequences in this sample. This rearrangement joins TRBV2 to TRBJ1-1; D is ambiguous. CDR1 is SNHLY, CDR2 FYNNEI, per germline. The CDR3 length is 12 residues. V lost 8 bases to trimming and J lost 6 bases, with 13 bases between them. CDR3 coding DNA: TGTGCCAGCGAGCAGGCAAGGGCTGAAGCTTTCTTT. It yields the protein CASEQARAEAFF.

This clone was seen ten or more times. The chain is built from TRBV7-2 and TRBJ1-1; 7 bases map to TRBD1. Germline-derived CDR1 and CDR2 are SGHTA and FQGNSA. This CDR3 contains 15 residues. Losses at the gene ends were 3 bases for V and 0 bases for J; bases not matched to a gene: 4. The CDR3 sequence is CASSLATGLNTEAFF. The CDR3 DNA reads TGTGCCAGCAGCTTGGCGACAGGGTTGAACACTGAAGCTTTCTTT.

This clone was detected ten times or more. The chain has TRBV20-1 and TRBJ2-1; TRBD2 matches 15 bases. With V trimmed by 4 bases and J by 4 bases, 14 bases remained unmatched. Germline V gene data show CDR1 as DFQATT and CDR2 as SNEGSKA (reference sequence). The CDR3 loop spans 19 amino acids. The CDR3 DNA sequence: TGCAGTGCTACCCCGGGACTAGCGGGAGGTCCACAATATTACAATGAGCAGTTCTTC. As protein: CSATPGLAGGPQYYNEQFF.

This chain uses TRBV20-1 with TRBJ1-3, with a tentative D call TRBD1 (5 bases). The germline gives CDR1 DFQATT, CDR2 SNEGSKA (reference sequence). This CDR3 comprises 15 residues. The CDR3: CSAKPGALSGNTIYF. The CDR3 DNA reads TGCAGCGCAAAGCCCGGGGCGCTCTCTGGAAACACCATATATTTT.

This clone was picked up many times. This chain connects TRBV20-1 to TRBJ1-5, with D perhaps matching TRBD1 (6 bases). The CDR3 length is 14 residues. V dropped 3 bases and J dropped 6 bases, with 15 bases sitting between them. Germline values: CDR1 DFQATT, CDR2 SNEGSKA (reference sequence). The CDR3 loop reads CSASYRVQGQPQHF. CDR3 nucleotide sequence: TGCAGTGCTAGTTACAGGGTTCAGGGTCAGCCCCAGCATTTT.

V is TRBV6-1 and J is TRBJ1-1; maybe TRBD1 (6 bases). CDR3 length: 16 amino acids. V lost 7 bases and J 4 bases, leaving 22 bases between the germline ends. From germline, CDR1 is MNHNS and CDR2 SASEGT. The CDR3 DNA sequence: TGTGCCAGCACCGCAAGGCTGGGGGAAGGGGGCACTGAAGCTTTCTTT. The encoded protein is CASTARLGEGGTEAFF.

At least ten counts were recorded for this clone. V is TRBV2 and J is TRBJ2-7; D is perhaps TRBD1 (6 bases). The CDR3 spans 12 residues. With 8 bases removed from V and 6 bases from J, the gap between germline ends came to 14 bases. Germline V gene data show CDR1 as SNHLY and CDR2 as FYNNEI. The CDR3 region has the DNA TGTGCCAGCGGGGTGGGGGCGGGCGAGCAGTACTTC. This encodes CASGVGAGEQYF.

About this clone itself: The junction does not match germline at one end; this may be a read error. The genes are TRBV27 and TRBJ2-7; possibly TRBD1 or TRBD2 for D (5 bases each). This CDR3 comprises 14 residues. Looked up from germline, CDR1 is MNHEY and CDR2 is SMNVEV (reference sequence). The CDR3 DNA follows: TGTGCCAGCATCCGGGTGGGGGAGTTCAACGATCAGTACTTC. It translates to CASIRVGEFNDQYF.

The V gene is TRBV5-6, the J gene TRBJ2-1; 10 bases agree with TRBD2. Trimming took 3 bases from V and 7 from J; bases not matched to a gene: 7. Germline lookup yields CDR1 SGHDT and CDR2 YYEEEE. This CDR3 is 15 amino acids long. The CDR3 sequence: CASSSSGRAGNEQFF. The CDR3 DNA follows: TGTGCCAGCAGCTCAAGCGGGAGGGCCGGTAATGAGCAGTTCTTC.

This clone has at least ten counts. Other DNA sequences in the same sample also yield this CDR3. This rearrangement joins TRBV5-1 to TRBJ2-5, with 8 bases that match TRBD2. V lost 2 bases to trimming and J lost 2 bases; unmatched junction nucleotides: 2. The CDR3 is 14 residues long. Germline CDR1 is SGHRS and CDR2 is YFSETQ. CDR3 protein: CASSFAGGQETQYF. CDR3 DNA: TGCGCCAGCAGCTTCGCGGGGGGACAAGAGACCCAGTACTTC. The full variable domain, its missing parts supplied by reference TRBV5-1 and TRBJ2-5, is KAGVTQTPRYLIKTRGQQVTLSCSPISGHRSVSWYQQTPGQGLQFLFEYFSETQRNKGNFPGRFSGRQFSNSRSEMNVSTLELGDSALYLCASSFAGGQETQYFGPGTRLLVL.

The chain combines TRBV2 with TRBJ1-2; 7 positions agree with TRBD1. The junction had 9 bases not matched to a gene; V was cut back by 11 bases and J by 6 bases. There are 12 residues in the CDR3. Germline V gene lookup returns CDR1 SNHLY and CDR2 FYNNEI. CDR3 DNA: TGTGCCGGGGTGACAGGGAACCATGGCTACACCTTC. Translating gives CAGVTGNHGYTF.

In this sample, this clone turned up a few times. A much larger clonotype is one base distant, so this may be a read error. Other DNA sequences within the sample encode an identical CDR3. The gene calls are TRBV6-1 and TRBJ2-1; 9 nucleotides line up with TRBD2. The CDR3 extends over 15 amino acids. J gave up 6 bases and V 4 bases, and 7 bases lay outside the gene matches. Germline-derived CDR1 and CDR2 are MNHNS and SASEGT. CDR3 residues: CASSGLAGVTNEQFF. For the CDR3, the DNA is TGTGCCAGCAGTGGCTTAGCGGGAGTCACCAATGAGCAGTTCTTC.

This clone was seen ten or more times. V gene TRBV20-1 combines with J gene TRBJ2-1; TRBD1 might be the D (6 bases). V lost 6 bases to trimming and J lost 4 bases, with 19 bases between them. The CDR3 has 15 residues. Germline V gives CDR1 DFQATT, CDR2 SNEGSKA (reference sequence). The CDR3 DNA is TGCAGTGCCACAGATTCAGGGGTCGGTTACAATGAGCAGTTCTTC. Translation: CSATDSGVGYNEQFF.

This clone has at least ten counts. The chain uses TRBV7-8 and TRBJ2-1; 12 bases line up with TRBD2. This CDR3 spans 16 amino acids. V trimming: 7 bases; J trimming: 4 bases; junction bases outside the gene matches: 8. Germline lookup yields CDR1 SGHVS and CDR2 FQNEAQ. Here the CDR3 reads CASTSSGRGVYNEQFF. In DNA form, the CDR3 reads TGTGCCAGCACATCTAGCGGGAGGGGGGTTTACAATGAGCAGTTCTTC. Complete variable domain (other parts from reference TRBV7-8 and TRBJ2-1): GAGVSQSPRYKVAKRGQDVALRCDPISGHVSLFWYQQALGQGPEFLTYFQNEAQLDKSGLPSDRFFAERPEGSVSTLKIQRTQQEDSAVYLCASTSSGRGVYNEQFFGPGTRLTVL.

This clone has at least ten counts. The chain couples TRBV7-8 to TRBJ2-1; D unclear. The CDR3 is 14 amino acids. The germline V gene encodes CDR1 SGHVS and CDR2 FQNEAQ. Deletions cut 5 bases from V and 9 bases from J, with 17 bases between. As DNA, the CDR3 is TGTGCCAGCAGCGTAAGGACCGTCTACGGTGAGCAGTTCTTC. Its protein is CASSVRTVYGEQFF. The full variable domain, completed using reference TRBV7-8 and TRBJ2-1, is GAGVSQSPRYKVAKRGQDVALRCDPISGHVSLFWYQQALGQGPEFLTYFQNEAQLDKSGLPSDRFFAERPEGSVSTLKIQRTQQEDSAVYLCASSVRTVYGEQFFGPGTRLTVL.

This clone showed up many times. V usage is TRBV28 and J usage is TRBJ2-3; TRBD2 aligns across 14 bases. The germline V gene encodes CDR1 MDHEN and CDR2 SYDVKM. After removal of 5 bases from V and 6 bases from J, the junction contained 7 bases not matched to a gene. The CDR3 consists of 16 residues. The CDR3 bases are TGTGCCAGCAGTCCGGGGACTAGCGGGAGTTGGGATACGCAGTATTTT. This gives the protein CASSPGTSGSWDTQYF.

This clone was detected many times. The CDR3 DNA follows: TGTGCCAGTAGTTTCCGGGCCGAGACAAACACCGGGGAGCTGTTTTTT. It codes for CASSFRAETNTGELFF. The V gene is TRBV19, the J gene TRBJ2-2; no definite D call. The CDR3 is 16 residues long. V lost 5 bases and J 2 bases, leaving 15 bases between the germline ends. Germline assignment: CDR1 LNHDA and CDR2 SQIVND (reference sequence).

This clone has at least ten counts. The rearrangement joins TRBV7-9 to TRBJ1-6; no firm D call. V was cut by 1 base and J by 7 bases, with 5 bases left in between. The CDR3 loop spans 13 amino acids. CDR1 and CDR2 from the germline V gene are SEHNR and FQNEAQ (reference sequence). The CDR3 DNA sequence: TGTGCCAGCAGCTTAGTACAGAATTCACCCCTCCACTTT. It translates to CASSLVQNSPLHF.

This clone has ten or more counts. The CDR3 bases are TGTGCCAGCAGCTTTTTAGCTATAGGGAACACCGGGGAGCTGTTTTTT. Its protein product is CASSFLAIGNTGELFF. This rearrangement joins TRBV5-5 to TRBJ2-2; D ambiguous. The CDR3 is 16 amino acids. V was trimmed by 2 bases and J by 1 base, leaving 12 bases between them. Germline CDR1 SGHKS, CDR2 YYEKEE (reference sequence). The whole variable domain, remainder taken from reference TRBV5-5 and TRBJ2-2, is DAGVTQSPTHLIKTRGQQVTLRCSPISGHKSVSWYQQVLGQGPQFIFQYYEKEERGRGNFPDRFSARQFPNYSSELNVNALLLGDSALYLCASSFLAIGNTGELFFGEGSRLTVL.

This clone was seen more than once but under ten times. A junction boundary mismatches the germline segment, possibly from a read error. The chain has TRBV28 and TRBJ2-1, with 8 bases identical to TRBD1. The CDR3 runs 17 residues. CDR1 is MDHEN and CDR2 is SYDVKM in the germline V gene. The CDR3 sequence: CASSLGTGPLGGNDQFF. The CDR3 DNA reads as TGTGCCAGCAGTTTAGGGACAGGCCCGCTGGGAGGCAATGATCAGTTCTTC. The complete variable domain, with remaining parts taken from reference TRBV28 and TRBJ2-1, reads DVKVTQSSRYLVKRTGEKVFLECVQDMDHENMFWYRQDPGLGLRLIYFSYDVKMKEKGDIPEGYSVSREKKERFSLILESASTNQTSMYLCASSLGTGPLGGNDQFFGPGTRLTVL.

This clone was counted at least ten times. This rearrangement joins TRBV5-6 to TRBJ2-3; 7 bases align to TRBD1. The ends lost 2 bases at V and 0 bases at J; junction bases unmatched: 6. This CDR3 contains 16 residues. Looked up from germline, CDR1 is SGHDT and CDR2 is YYEEEE. Here the CDR3 reads CASSLLGQASTDTQYF. CDR3 bases: TGTGCCAGCAGCTTACTCGGACAGGCGAGCACAGATACGCAGTATTTT.

There are many counts of this clone. The chain links TRBV28 to TRBJ2-1; 11 positions match TRBD2. The CDR3 is 16 residues long. The V gene end was trimmed by 0 bases and the J gene end by 4 bases; junction bases not matched to a gene: 2. Germline CDR1 and CDR2: MDHEN and SYDVKM. Here the CDR3 DNA reads TGTGCCAGCAGTTTATGGGGGACTAGCGGATACAATGAGCAGTTCTTC. It translates to CASSLWGTSGYNEQFF. The whole variable domain, filled in from reference TRBV28 and TRBJ2-1, reads DVKVTQSSRYLVKRTGEKVFLECVQDMDHENMFWYRQDPGLGLRLIYFSYDVKMKEKGDIPEGYSVSREKKERFSLILESASTNQTSMYLCASSLWGTSGYNEQFFGPGTRLTVL.

With respect to this clone: Compared with germline, one end of the junction differs, possibly owing to a read error. The chain recombines TRBV19 with TRBJ2-1; 9 bases fit TRBD2. The CDR3 runs 16 residues. Looked up from germline, CDR1 is LNHDA and CDR2 is SQIVND (reference sequence). CDR3 protein: CVSKPRGTSGFNEQFF. For the CDR3, the DNA is TGTGTCAGTAAACCCCGGGGCACTAGCGGGTTCAATGAGCAGTTCTTC.

The sample holds many counts of this clone. This same CDR3 is encoded by further DNA sequences in the sample. The chain joins TRBV6-1 to TRBJ1-4; 7 positions match TRBD1. CDR3 length equals 15 residues. V lost 5 bases and J lost 8; bases outside the gene matches: 11. Germline V gene data show CDR1 as MNHNS and CDR2 as SASEGT. The CDR3 spells CASSHTGDRGEKLFF. Here the CDR3 DNA reads TGTGCCAGCAGTCACACAGGGGATCGAGGCGAAAAACTGTTTTTT.

Only a few counts were recorded for this clone. At one end, the junction sequence differs from germline, possibly due to a read error. The chain uses TRBV6-2 or TRBV6-3 and TRBJ2-7; 13 bases align to TRBD2. Germline values: CDR1 MNHEY, CDR2 SVGEGT. The CDR3 contains 15 residues. The CDR3 sequence: CASSPGLAGFYDQYF. In DNA form, the CDR3 reads TGTGCCAGCAGCCCGGGACTAGCGGGGTTCTACGATCAGTACTTC.